The T cell receptor (beta chain) under discussion was sequenced for a study of blood T cell repertoires in COVID-19. The germline gives CDR1 SGHRS, CDR2 YFSETQ. The CDR3 is made up of 15 amino acids. V was clipped by 4 bases and J by 2 bases, with 15 bases between them. TCRdb's table, derived via immunoSEQ multiplex PCR, lists solely in-frame clones and lacks some. The sample consists of 250,000 to 300,000 clones, around nine tenths of them appearing once. Sample: peripheral blood. The chain links TRBV5-1 to TRBJ1-1, with D tentatively TRBD1 (5 bases). The origin of this receptor is a woman aged 60 to 75 with COVID-19, enrolled during active disease. DNA for the CDR3: TGCGCCAGCAGCGACCAGGGCCCTCCTAACACTGAAGCTTTCTTT. It encodes CASSDQGPPNTEAFF.